The table lists the clone carrying this T cell receptor beta chain with a few counts. Antigen: not known. The record originates from a study of regulatory T cells in long-lasting Graves disease. The time point denotes: persistent/refractory GD, antithyroid drugs over 5 years with positive TRAb. There was RNA extracted from PBMCs, and the TCR library was made from it. Graves' disease diagnosis followed American Thyroid Association guidelines. One endocrinology department in Xi'an, China, was where patients came from. For TCR beta, libraries came from iRepertoire HTBI primers and Arm-PCR of CDR3 regions. A single record per CDR3 protein comes from TCRdb applying MiXCR to the multiplex PCR reads. The repertoire includes approximately 400,000 distinct CDR3 sequences, roughly a quarter of them detected once, and around 24% sits in the top ten. Whole-study findings and limits: It is possible that accuracy was reduced by the small size of the sample. Relative to newly diagnosed Graves' patients, persistent ones had lower TCR diversity.

This TCR was sampled from a female donor with Graves disease. This specimen was peripheral blood mononuclear cells (PBMCs), taken when the disease was refractory, from a patient treated with antithyroid drugs.

This CDR3 reads CARRQGWDYGYTF. The CDR3 DNA reads TGTGCCCGAAGACAGGGGTGGGACTATGGCTACACCTTC. The J gene is TRBJ1-2, the V gene TRBV30, with TRBD1 matching 8 bases. The CDR3 length is 13 residues. Unmatched junction bases numbered 8, after V lost 8 bases and J lost 3 bases. Germline lookup yields CDR1 GTSNPN and CDR2 SVGIG (reference sequence).